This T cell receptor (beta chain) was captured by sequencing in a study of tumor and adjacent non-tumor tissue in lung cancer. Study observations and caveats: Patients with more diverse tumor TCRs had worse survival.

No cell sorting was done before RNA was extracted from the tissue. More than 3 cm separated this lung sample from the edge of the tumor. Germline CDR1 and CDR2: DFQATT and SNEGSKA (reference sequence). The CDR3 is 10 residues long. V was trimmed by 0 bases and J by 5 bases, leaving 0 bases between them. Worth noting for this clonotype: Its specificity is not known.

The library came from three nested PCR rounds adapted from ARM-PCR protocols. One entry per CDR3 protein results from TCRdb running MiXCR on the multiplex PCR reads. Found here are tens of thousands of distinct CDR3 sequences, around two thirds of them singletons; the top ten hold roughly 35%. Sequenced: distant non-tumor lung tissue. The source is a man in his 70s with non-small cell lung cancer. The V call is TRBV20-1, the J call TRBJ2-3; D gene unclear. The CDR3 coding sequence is TGCAGTGCTAGAGAAGATACGCAGTATTTT. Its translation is CSAREDTQYF.